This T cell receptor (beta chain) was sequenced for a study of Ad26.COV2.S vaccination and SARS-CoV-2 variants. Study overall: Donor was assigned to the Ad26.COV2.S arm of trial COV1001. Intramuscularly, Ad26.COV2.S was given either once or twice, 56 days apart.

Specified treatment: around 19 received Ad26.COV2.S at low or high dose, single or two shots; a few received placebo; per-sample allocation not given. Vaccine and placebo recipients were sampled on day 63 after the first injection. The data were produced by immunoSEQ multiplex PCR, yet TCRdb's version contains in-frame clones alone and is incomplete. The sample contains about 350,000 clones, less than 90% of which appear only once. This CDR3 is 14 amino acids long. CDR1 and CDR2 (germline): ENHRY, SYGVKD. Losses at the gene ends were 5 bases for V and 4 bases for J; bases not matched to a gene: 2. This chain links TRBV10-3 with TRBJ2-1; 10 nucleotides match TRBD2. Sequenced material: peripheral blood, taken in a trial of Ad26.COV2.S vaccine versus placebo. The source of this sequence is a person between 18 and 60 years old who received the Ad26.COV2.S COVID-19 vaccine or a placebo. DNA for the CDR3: TGTGCCATCAGTAAAGCGGGAGGGTACAATGAGCAGTTCTTC. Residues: CAISKAGGYNEQFF.